This T cell receptor beta chain was found in a study of CD8+CD57+ T cells in acquired aplastic anemia. Trimming cost V 1 base and J 0 bases, with 7 bases left between them. CDR1 and CDR2 from the germline V gene are SNHLY and FYNNEI. CDR3 length equals 15 residues. TCR beta VDJ and CDR3 profiles were obtained from a genomic DNA template. TCRdb analysed the reads with MiXCR anew, one entry per CDR3 protein. The sample yields about 110,000 distinct CDR3 sequences, about half seen once. This clonotype was recorded many times. The sequencing sample was made of sorted CD4+, CD8+, or CD8+CD57+ T cells (not recorded which) from PBMCs. This receptor was identified in a human donor in good health, serving as a control. V usage is TRBV2 and J usage is TRBJ2-1; no clear D. As DNA, the CDR3 is TGTGCCAGCAGTGAAGAGCTTAGCTCCTACAATGAGCAGTTCTTC. Protein sequence: CASSEELSSYNEQFF.